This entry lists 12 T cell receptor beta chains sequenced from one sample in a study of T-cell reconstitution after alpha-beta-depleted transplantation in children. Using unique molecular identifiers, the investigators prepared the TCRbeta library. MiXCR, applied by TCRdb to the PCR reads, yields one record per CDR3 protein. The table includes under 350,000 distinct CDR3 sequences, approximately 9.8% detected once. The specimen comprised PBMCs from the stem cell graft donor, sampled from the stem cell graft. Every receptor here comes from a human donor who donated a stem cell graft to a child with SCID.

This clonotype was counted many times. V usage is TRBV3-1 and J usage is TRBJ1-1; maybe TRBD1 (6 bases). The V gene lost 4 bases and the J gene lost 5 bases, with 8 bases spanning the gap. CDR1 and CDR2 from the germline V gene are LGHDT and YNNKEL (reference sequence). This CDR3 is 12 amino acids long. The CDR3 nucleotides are TGTGCCAGCAGCCCAGGGGAGACTGAAGCTTTCTTT. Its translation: CASSPGETEAFF. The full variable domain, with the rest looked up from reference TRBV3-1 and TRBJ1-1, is DTAVSQTPKYLVTQMGNDKSIKCEQNLGHDTMYWYKQDSKKFLKIMFSYNNKELIINETVPNRFSPKSPDKAHLNLHINSLELGDSAVYFCASSPGETEAFFGQGTRLTVV.

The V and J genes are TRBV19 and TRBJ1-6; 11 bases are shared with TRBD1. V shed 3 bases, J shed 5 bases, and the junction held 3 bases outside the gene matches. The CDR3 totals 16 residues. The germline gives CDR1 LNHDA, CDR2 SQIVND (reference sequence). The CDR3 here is CASSMGQGGDNSPLHF. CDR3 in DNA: TGTGCCAGTAGTATGGGACAGGGGGGAGATAATTCACCCCTCCACTTT.

The CDR3 DNA reads as TGTGCCAGCAGCGATCCCCAGGGCTACCAAGAGACCCAGTACTTC. Residues: CASSDPQGYQETQYF. J is TRBJ2-5 and V is TRBV7-9, with a possible D match to TRBD1 (5 bases). Trimming took off 5 bases at V and 0 bases at J, with 13 bases between the two ends. The CDR3 consists of 15 residues. Per the germline V gene, CDR1 is SEHNR and CDR2 is FQNEAQ (reference sequence). Using reference TRBV7-9 and TRBJ2-5 for the parts outside the CDR3, the full variable domain is DTGVSQNPRHKITKRGQNVTFRCDPISEHNRLYWYRQTLGQGPEFLTYFQNEAQLEKSRLLSDRFSAERPKGSFSTLEIQRTEQGDSAMYLCASSDPQGYQETQYFGPGTRLLVL.

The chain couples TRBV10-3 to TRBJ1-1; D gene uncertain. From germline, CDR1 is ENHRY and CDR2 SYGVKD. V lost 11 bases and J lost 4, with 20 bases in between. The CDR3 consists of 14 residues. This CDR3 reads CALAAGLPPTEAFF. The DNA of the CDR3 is TGTGCCCTGGCCGCAGGCCTCCCCCCCACTGAAGCTTTCTTT.

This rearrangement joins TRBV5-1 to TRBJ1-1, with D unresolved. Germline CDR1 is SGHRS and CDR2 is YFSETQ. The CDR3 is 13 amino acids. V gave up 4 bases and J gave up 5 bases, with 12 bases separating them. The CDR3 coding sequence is TGCGCCAGCAGCGCCTTATTGGAGACTGAAGCTTTCTTT. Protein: CASSALLETEAFF. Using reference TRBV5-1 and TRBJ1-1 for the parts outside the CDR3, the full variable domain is KAGVTQTPRYLIKTRGQQVTLSCSPISGHRSVSWYQQTPGQGLQFLFEYFSETQRNKGNFPGRFSGRQFSNSRSEMNVSTLELGDSALYLCASSALLETEAFFGQGTRLTVV.

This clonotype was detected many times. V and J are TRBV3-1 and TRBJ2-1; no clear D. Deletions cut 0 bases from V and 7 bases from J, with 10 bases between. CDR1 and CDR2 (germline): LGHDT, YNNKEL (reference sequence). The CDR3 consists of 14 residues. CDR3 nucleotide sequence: TGTGCCAGCAGCCAAGATGGTCTCAGGAATGAGCAGTTCTTC. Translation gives CASSQDGLRNEQFF.

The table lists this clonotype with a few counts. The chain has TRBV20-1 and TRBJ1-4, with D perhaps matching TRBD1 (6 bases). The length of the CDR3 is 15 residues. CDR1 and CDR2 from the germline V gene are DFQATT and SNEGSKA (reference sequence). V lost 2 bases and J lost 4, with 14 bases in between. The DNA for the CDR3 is TGCAGTGCTAGATACGGGGGGACATTTAATGAAAAACTGTTTTTT. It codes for CSARYGGTFNEKLFF.

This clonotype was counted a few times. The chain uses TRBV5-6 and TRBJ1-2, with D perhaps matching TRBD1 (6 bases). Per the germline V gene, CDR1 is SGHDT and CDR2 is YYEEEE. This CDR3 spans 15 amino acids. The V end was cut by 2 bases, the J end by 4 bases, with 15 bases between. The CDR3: CASSLQSTGPYGYTF. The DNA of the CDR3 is TGTGCCAGCAGCTTACAGTCGACAGGTCCCTATGGCTACACCTTC.

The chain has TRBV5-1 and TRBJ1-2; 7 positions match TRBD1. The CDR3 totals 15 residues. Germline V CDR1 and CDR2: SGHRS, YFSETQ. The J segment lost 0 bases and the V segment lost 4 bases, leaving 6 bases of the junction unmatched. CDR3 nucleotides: TGCGCCAGCAGCCCTGGGACAGCGACTAACTATGGCTACACCTTC. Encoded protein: CASSPGTATNYGYTF.

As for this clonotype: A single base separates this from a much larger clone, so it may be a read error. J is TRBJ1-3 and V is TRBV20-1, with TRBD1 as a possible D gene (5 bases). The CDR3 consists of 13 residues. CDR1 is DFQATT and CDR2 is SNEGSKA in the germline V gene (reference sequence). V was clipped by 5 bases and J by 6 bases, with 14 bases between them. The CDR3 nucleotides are TGCAGTGCTCGGGGGGAGGGTGTAAACACCATATATTTT. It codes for CSARGEGVNTIYF.

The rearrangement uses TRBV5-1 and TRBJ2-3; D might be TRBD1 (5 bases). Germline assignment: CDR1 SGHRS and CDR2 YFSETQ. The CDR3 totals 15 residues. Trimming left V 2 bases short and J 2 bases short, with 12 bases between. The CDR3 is CASSLWAGSTDTQYF. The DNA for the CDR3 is TGCGCCAGCAGCTTATGGGCAGGGTCCACAGATACGCAGTATTTT. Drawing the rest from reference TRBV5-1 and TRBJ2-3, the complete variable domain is KAGVTQTPRYLIKTRGQQVTLSCSPISGHRSVSWYQQTPGQGLQFLFEYFSETQRNKGNFPGRFSGRQFSNSRSEMNVSTLELGDSALYLCASSLWAGSTDTQYFGPGTRLTVL.

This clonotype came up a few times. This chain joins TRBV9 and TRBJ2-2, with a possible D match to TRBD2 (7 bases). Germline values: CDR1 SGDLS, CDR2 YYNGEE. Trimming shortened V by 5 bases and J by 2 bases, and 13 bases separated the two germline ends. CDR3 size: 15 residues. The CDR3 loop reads CASSEGGDNTGELFF. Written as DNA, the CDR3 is TGTGCCAGCAGTGAAGGGGGGGACAACACCGGGGAGCTGTTTTTT.